Listed below are T cell receptor beta chains from one sample, sequenced in a study of Tregs in tolerant kidney transplant recipients. Generated by immunoSEQ multiplex PCR, the TCRdb table keeps only in-frame clones and is missing some. Among tens of thousands of clones listed, over 85% were seen once. Material: CD4+ T cells from blood (PBMCs), obtained 12 months after the transplant. These TCRs come from a human patient who received a combined kidney and bone marrow transplant. Some T cells may trace back to the graft donor. The CDR3 runs from the conserved cysteine through the conserved F or W. Each record gives: CDR3 protein, CDR3 DNA, V gene, J gene, D gene, clone size, CDR3 length. The D gene is left open where the match is weak. Where a row states a size, it is once, few, many or the class of an expanded clone; other rows omit it.

cdr3_aa: CASSHRTDGEQFF
cdr3_nt: TGTGCCAGCAGCCACCGGACTGACGGTGAGCAGTTCTTC
v_call: TRBV7-3
j_call: TRBJ2-1
d_call: -
clone_size: -
cdr3_length: 13

cdr3_aa: CAIRGLADSYEQYF
cdr3_nt: TGTGCCATCAGAGGACTAGCAGACTCCTACGAGCAGTACTTC
v_call: TRBV10-3
j_call: TRBJ2-7
d_call: TRBD2
clone_size: few
cdr3_length: 14

cdr3_aa: CASSMVGTGTDTQYF
cdr3_nt: TGTGCCAGTAGTATGGTCGGGACAGGCACAGATACGCAGTATTTT
v_call: TRBV19
j_call: TRBJ2-3
d_call: TRBD1
clone_size: -
cdr3_length: 15

cdr3_aa: CASSYRWAPNYGYTF
cdr3_nt: TGTGCCAGCAGTTATAGGTGGGCCCCAAACTATGGCTACACCTTC
v_call: TRBV6-5
j_call: TRBJ1-2
d_call: -
clone_size: -
cdr3_length: 15

cdr3_aa: CASSLRQGATTDTQYF
cdr3_nt: TGTGCCAGCAGCTTACGACAGGGGGCTACCACAGATACGCAGTATTTT
v_call: TRBV7-9
j_call: TRBJ2-3
d_call: TRBD1
clone_size: -
cdr3_length: 16

cdr3_aa: CASSVRDRTGELFF
cdr3_nt: TGTGCCAGCAGTGTCAGGGATAGAACCGGGGAGCTGTTTTTT
v_call: TRBV2
j_call: TRBJ2-2
d_call: -
clone_size: -
cdr3_length: 14

cdr3_aa: CASTSLGGQGLSIGYTF
cdr3_nt: TGTGCCAGCACTTCCCTAGGGGGACAGGGGTTAAGTATCGGCTACACCTTC
v_call: TRBV28
j_call: TRBJ1-2
d_call: TRBD1
clone_size: -
cdr3_length: 17

cdr3_aa: CASSPRGPSTDTQYF
cdr3_nt: TGTGCCAGCAGCCCCAGGGGTCCTAGCACAGATACGCAGTATTTT
v_call: TRBV5-6
j_call: TRBJ2-3
d_call: -
clone_size: -
cdr3_length: 15

cdr3_aa: CASSYPSKGRGVTDTQYF
cdr3_nt: TGTGCCAGCAGCTACCCCTCGAAAGGGAGGGGTGTCACAGATACGCAGTATTTT
v_call: TRBV7-8
j_call: TRBJ2-3
d_call: TRBD2
clone_size: -
cdr3_length: 18

cdr3_aa: CASSIRETQYF
cdr3_nt: TGTGCCAGTAGTATCCGAGAGACCCAGTACTTC
v_call: TRBV19
j_call: TRBJ2-5
d_call: -
clone_size: -
cdr3_length: 11

cdr3_aa: CASSVPGLAGTYNEQFF
cdr3_nt: TGTGCCAGCAGTGTACCGGGACTAGCGGGAACCTACAATGAGCAGTTCTTC
v_call: TRBV6-1
j_call: TRBJ2-1
d_call: TRBD2
clone_size: -
cdr3_length: 17

cdr3_aa: CAISERLAGKGVEQYF
cdr3_nt: TGTGCCATCAGTGAGAGGCTAGCGGGAAAGGGAGTCGAGCAGTACTTC
v_call: TRBV10-3
j_call: TRBJ2-7
d_call: TRBD2
clone_size: -
cdr3_length: 16

cdr3_aa: CASSSSAGRVSSYNEQFF
cdr3_nt: TGTGCCAGCAGCTCGTCAGCGGGGCGCGTAAGCTCCTACAATGAGCAGTTCTTC
v_call: TRBV7-2
j_call: TRBJ2-1
d_call: TRBD2
clone_size: -
cdr3_length: 18

cdr3_aa: CASSRQTGGLDEQYF
cdr3_nt: TGTGCCAGCAGCAGGCAGACAGGGGGCCTGGACGAGCAGTACTTC
v_call: TRBV5-8
j_call: TRBJ2-7
d_call: TRBD1
clone_size: few
cdr3_length: 15

cdr3_aa: CATGRAGANTGELFF
cdr3_nt: TGTGCCACTGGGAGAGCGGGAGCGAACACCGGGGAGCTGTTTTTT
v_call: TRBV10-3
j_call: TRBJ2-2
d_call: TRBD2
clone_size: -
cdr3_length: 15

cdr3_aa: CASSLVAPGGNYGYTF
cdr3_nt: TGTGCCAGCAGCTTAGTTGCCCCGGGTGGTAACTATGGCTACACCTTC
v_call: TRBV7-2
j_call: TRBJ1-2
d_call: -
clone_size: -
cdr3_length: 16

cdr3_aa: CASSYFSHGTGELFF
cdr3_nt: TGTGCCAGCAGTTACTTTAGCCACGGAACCGGGGAGCTGTTTTTT
v_call: TRBV6-5
j_call: TRBJ2-2
d_call: -
clone_size: -
cdr3_length: 15

cdr3_aa: CAWSADRGLETQYF
cdr3_nt: TGTGCCTGGAGCGCTGACAGGGGGCTGGAGACCCAGTACTTC
v_call: TRBV30
j_call: TRBJ2-5
d_call: TRBD1
clone_size: -
cdr3_length: 14

cdr3_aa: CASSRPTNRGLSNEKLFF
cdr3_nt: TGCGCCAGCAGTCGGCCAACCAACCGGGGACTGAGTAATGAAAAACTGTTTTTT
v_call: TRBV23-1
j_call: TRBJ1-4
d_call: -
clone_size: -
cdr3_length: 18

cdr3_aa: CAWSLARSTDTQYF
cdr3_nt: TGTGCCTGGAGTCTAGCGAGAAGCACAGATACGCAGTATTTT
v_call: TRBV30
j_call: TRBJ2-3
d_call: -
clone_size: -
cdr3_length: 14

cdr3_aa: CASSGSGKGDTQYF
cdr3_nt: TGTGCCAGCAGTGGTAGCGGGAAGGGAGATACGCAGTATTTT
v_call: TRBV6-4
j_call: TRBJ2-3
d_call: TRBD2
clone_size: -
cdr3_length: 14

cdr3_aa: CASSLRAGLAKNIQYF
cdr3_nt: TGCGCCAGCAGCTTGAGAGCGGGACTAGCCAAAAACATTCAGTACTTC
v_call: TRBV5-1
j_call: TRBJ2-4
d_call: TRBD2
clone_size: -
cdr3_length: 16

cdr3_aa: CASSLTSGPTYEQYF
cdr3_nt: TGTGCCAGCAGTCTGACTAGCGGACCTACCTACGAGCAGTACTTC
v_call: TRBV25-1
j_call: TRBJ2-7
d_call: TRBD2
clone_size: -
cdr3_length: 15

cdr3_aa: CASSLAGVSYEQYF
cdr3_nt: TGTGCCAGCAGCTTAGCGGGAGTTTCCTACGAGCAGTACTTC
v_call: TRBV5-4
j_call: TRBJ2-7
d_call: TRBD2
clone_size: -
cdr3_length: 14

cdr3_aa: CASSSTSGGAGGEQFF
cdr3_nt: TGTGCCAGCAGCTCGACTAGCGGGGGGGCTGGGGGTGAGCAGTTCTTC
v_call: TRBV7-3
j_call: TRBJ2-1
d_call: TRBD2
clone_size: -
cdr3_length: 16

cdr3_aa: CASSLGGGLSTDTQYF
cdr3_nt: TGCGCCAGCAGCTTGGGCGGGGGCCTTAGCACAGATACGCAGTATTTT
v_call: TRBV5-1
j_call: TRBJ2-3
d_call: -
clone_size: once
cdr3_length: 16

cdr3_aa: CASSLYAGGYSETQYF
cdr3_nt: TGCGCCAGCAGCTTGTATGCGGGGGGCTATTCGGAGACCCAGTACTTC
v_call: TRBV5-1
j_call: TRBJ2-5
d_call: TRBD2
clone_size: -
cdr3_length: 16

cdr3_aa: CASSIVSGRAHEQFF
cdr3_nt: TGTGCCAGTAGTATAGTTAGCGGGAGGGCCCATGAGCAGTTCTTC
v_call: TRBV19
j_call: TRBJ2-1
d_call: TRBD2
clone_size: -
cdr3_length: 15

cdr3_aa: CASSFGGGSYGYTF
cdr3_nt: TGTGCCAGCAGCTTTGGGGGGGGTTCCTATGGCTACACCTTC
v_call: TRBV13
j_call: TRBJ1-2
d_call: -
clone_size: -
cdr3_length: 14